A single sample gave rise to the 5 T cell receptor beta chains below, sequenced in a study of cytomegalovirus exposure and HLA in healthy donors (dated by TCRdb to about 2017). The library relied on the immunoSEQ multiplex PCR assay. For the multiplex PCR, a mixture combining 60 forward primers for TCR Vbeta segments and 13 reverse primers for TCR Jbeta segments was used. The immuneACCESS repertoire file appears here via TCRdb, limited to in-frame rearrangements. These files lack a portion of the clones; in checked studies, under half of the deficit traces to unresolved V genes, and the cause of the others is not known. This sample holds 170,000 or so clones; around three quarters were observed only once. Together, the top ten hold roughly 3% of the sample. The sequenced material came from PBMCs. Every receptor here comes from a woman in her 40s in good health and CMV-seronegative.

In this sample, this clone turned up a few times. The chain carries TRBV6-4 and TRBJ2-3; 10 bases fit TRBD2. This CDR3 is 16 amino acids long. Germline V gene data show CDR1 as MRHNA and CDR2 as SNTAGT. The trim removed 3 bases at V and 3 bases at J, leaving 6 bases unmatched. CDR3 sequence (DNA): TGTGCCAGCAGTGAAGCGAGCGGGGGGGCTACAGATACGCAGTATTTT. Translated: CASSEASGGATDTQYF.

The rearrangement links TRBV4-1 to TRBJ2-2; 9 bases fit TRBD2. This CDR3 has 15 amino acids. Germline CDR1 reads MGHRA; CDR2 reads YSYEKL. V trimming: 2 bases; J trimming: 6 bases; junction bases outside the gene matches: 4. In DNA form, the CDR3 reads TGCGCCAGCAGCCAATCCCTAGCGGGGCCCGGGGAGCTGTTTTTT. Translated: CASSQSLAGPGELFF.

The CDR3 nucleotides are TGCGCCAGCAGCGGAGGGCGACCTAATGAAAAACTGTTTTTT. This encodes CASSGGRPNEKLFF. This chain uses TRBV5-1 with TRBJ1-4, with unresolved D. The CDR3 totals 14 residues. Trimming left V 4 bases short and J 3 bases short, with 10 bases between. Germline lookup yields CDR1 SGHRS and CDR2 YFSETQ.

V and J are TRBV5-4 and TRBJ2-7; 10 bases map to TRBD1. Germline CDR1 reads SGHNT; CDR2 reads YYREEE (reference sequence). The CDR3 is made up of 16 amino acids. Trimming cost V 4 bases and J 5 bases; bases outside gene matches: 12. The CDR3 loop is CASSLPSGQGFNEQYF. The CDR3 nucleotides read TGTGCCAGCAGCCTACCTTCGGGACAGGGGTTTAACGAGCAGTACTTC.

CDR3 sequence (DNA): TGTGCCGGCCACGACAGAACCTTACTCCACTTT. Amino acids: CAGHDRTLLHF. The V call is TRBV2, the J call TRBJ1-6; D possibly corresponds to TRBD1 (5 bases). This CDR3 is 11 amino acids long. In germline, CDR1 is SNHLY, CDR2 FYNNEI. Trimming removed 11 bases from V and 16 bases from J, with 18 bases in between.